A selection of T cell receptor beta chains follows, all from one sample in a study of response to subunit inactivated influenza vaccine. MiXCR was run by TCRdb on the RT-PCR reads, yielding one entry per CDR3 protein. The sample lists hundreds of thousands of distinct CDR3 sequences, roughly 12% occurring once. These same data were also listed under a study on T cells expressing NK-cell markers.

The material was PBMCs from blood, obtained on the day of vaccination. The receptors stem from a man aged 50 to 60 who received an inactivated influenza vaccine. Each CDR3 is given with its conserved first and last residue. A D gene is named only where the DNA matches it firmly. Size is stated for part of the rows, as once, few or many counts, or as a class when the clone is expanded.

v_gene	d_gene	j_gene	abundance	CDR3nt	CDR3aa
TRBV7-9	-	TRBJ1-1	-	TGTGCCAGCAGCTTTGGAGGCCAGCACTCTCGGGAAGCTTTCTTT	CASSFGGQHSREAFF
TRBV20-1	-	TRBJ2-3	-	TGCAGTGCTAAATTGGGTTCAGATACGCAGTATTTT	CSAKLGSDTQYF
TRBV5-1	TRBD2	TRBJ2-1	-	TGCGCCAGCAGCTTGGGACTAGCGGGAGAGCACAATGAGCAGTTCTTC	CASSLGLAGEHNEQFF
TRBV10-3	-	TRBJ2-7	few	TGTGCCATCAGTGCCCCGGGACCCGCGGGATACGAGCAGTACTTC	CAISAPGPAGYEQYF
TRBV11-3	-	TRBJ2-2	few	TGTGCCAGCAGCTCTAGCATCGCCGGGGAGCTGTTTTTT	CASSSSIAGELFF
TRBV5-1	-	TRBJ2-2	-	TGCGCCAGCAGCCGACCCCCTGAGAACACCGGGGAGCTGTTTTTT	CASSRPPENTGELFF
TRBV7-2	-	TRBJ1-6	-	TGTGCCAGCAGCTTAGTCGCAGATTCACCCCTCCACTTT	CASSLVADSPLHF
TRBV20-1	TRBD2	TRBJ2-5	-	TGCAGTGCAACTCCGGGACTAGTCCAAGAGACCCAGTACTTC	CSATPGLVQETQYF
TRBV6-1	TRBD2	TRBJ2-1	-	TGTGCCAGCAGTCAACCGGGACTAGCGGGAGGTAGCAATGAGCAGTTCTTC	CASSQPGLAGGSNEQFF
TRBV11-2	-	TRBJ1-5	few	TGTGCCAGCAGCTTAGATGGCTGGGCTACTAATCAGCCCCAGCATTTT	CASSLDGWATNQPQHF
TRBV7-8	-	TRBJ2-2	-	TGTGCCAGCAGCTTAACTAGCCCAACCACCGGGGAGCTGTTTTTT	CASSLTSPTTGELFF
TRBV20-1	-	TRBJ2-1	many	TGCAGTGCTAGACAATACAATGAGCAGTTCTTC	CSARQYNEQFF
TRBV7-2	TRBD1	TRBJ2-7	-	TGTGCCAGCAGCTTACACCATTCCGGGACAGGGGGCTACGAGCAGTACTTC	CASSLHHSGTGGYEQYF
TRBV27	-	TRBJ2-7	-	TGTGCCAGCAGTTTACCGGGGGAAGCCTACGAGCAGTACTTC	CASSLPGEAYEQYF
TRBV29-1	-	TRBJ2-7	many	TGCAGCGCTGCGTCCGGTTACGAGCAGTACTTC	CSAASGYEQYF
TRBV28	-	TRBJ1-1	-	TGTGCCAGCAGTCGTCCCGCCAGGGGAGGCACTGAAGCTTTCTTT	CASSRPARGGTEAFF
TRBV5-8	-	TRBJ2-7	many	TGTGCCAGCAGCTTGTCAAACGAGCAGTACTTC	CASSLSNEQYF